A selection of T cell receptor beta chains follows, all from one sample in a study of T cells in Graves' hyperthyroidism and ophthalmopathy. TCRdb re-analysed the multiplex PCR reads in MiXCR, keeping a single row per CDR3 protein. The sample yields over 650,000 distinct CDR3 sequences, 45% seen once. Material: peripheral blood or thyroid tissue (not recorded which). All receptors come from an adult man with Graves' disease, either hyperthyroidism or ophthalmopathy (not recorded which). Each CDR3 is given with its conserved first and last residue. D genes are given only for firm matches. Clone size appears in some rows only: once, few, many, or a class for an expanded clone.

j_gene,v_gene,d_gene,abundance,len,CDR3nt,CDR3aa
TRBJ1-2,TRBV2,-,many,12,TGTGCCAGCAGTGGGCCCGGATATGGCTACACCTTC,CASSGPGYGYTF
TRBJ1-1,TRBV10-3,-,few,13,TGTGCCATCAGGAGGCTTACGAACACTGAAGCTTTCTTT,CAIRRLTNTEAFF
TRBJ1-2,TRBV12-3/TRBV12-4,-,many,16,TGTGCCAGCAGTTCCCCGGGACGGAGAGCTAACTATGGCTACACCTTC,CASSSPGRRANYGYTF
TRBJ1-2,TRBV24-1,-,once,15,TGTGCCAGCAGTTACTCGGATAAAGCTAACTATGGCTACACCTTC,CASSYSDKANYGYTF
TRBJ1-2,TRBV12-3/TRBV12-4,-,-,18,TGTGCCAGCAGTTTAAGGGCTCAGGGAAGTGTATCTTTGTATGGCTACACCTTC,CASSLRAQGSVSLYGYTF
TRBJ1-1,TRBV29-1,TRBD1,many,13,TGCAGCGGCGGACAGGGGGCGAACACTGAAGCTTTCTTT,CSGGQGANTEAFF
TRBJ2-2,TRBV10-3,TRBD2,few,17,TGTGCCATCAGTTATTCTAGCGGGAGCTTGGGGACCGGGGAGCTGTTTTTT,CAISYSSGSLGTGELFF
TRBJ2-2,TRBV6-5,-,-,16,TGTGCCAGCACCGAGACCGGAGGCTCGAACACCGGGGAGCTGTTTTTT,CASTETGGSNTGELFF
TRBJ2-5,TRBV7-9,TRBD2,-,15,TGTGCCAGCAGCTCTGGCGGGGGTAGGGAAGAGACCCAGTACTTC,CASSSGGGREETQYF
TRBJ1-4,TRBV7-9,TRBD1,-,15,TGTGCCAGCAGCTTACAGGGGGCCGGGGACGAAAAACTGTTTTTT,CASSLQGAGDEKLFF
TRBJ1-4,TRBV7-6,-,-,11,TGTGCCAGCAGCCCATACGGAAAACTGTTTTTT,CASSPYGKLFF
TRBJ2-5,TRBV12-3/TRBV12-4,-,few,13,TGTGCCAGCAGTTTCCCGTCGCAAGAGACCCAGTACTTC,CASSFPSQETQYF
TRBJ2-2,TRBV19,-,-,14,TGTGCCAGTAGTTTCCGGGACGTTAGCGGGGAGCTGTTTTTT,CASSFRDVSGELFF
TRBJ2-3,TRBV25-1,TRBD1,once,13,TGTGCCAGCATGCAGGGGGCAAAGGATACGCAGTATTTT,CASMQGAKDTQYF
TRBJ1-5,TRBV2,-,few,14,TGTGCCAGCAGTGCCGGGGGGCGAGGTCAGCCCCAGCATTTT,CASSAGGRGQPQHF
TRBJ1-1,TRBV7-2,-,few,14,TGTGCCAGCAGCTTAGAGGTCCGGGGCACTGAAGCTTTCTTT,CASSLEVRGTEAFF
TRBJ1-6,TRBV7-9,TRBD1,-,16,TGTGCCAGCAGCTTCACTACCGGGACAGGGGTTTCACCCCTCCACTTT,CASSFTTGTGVSPLHF
TRBJ1-5,TRBV2,TRBD1,-,16,TGTGCCAGCAGTACCGGGGACAGGGGAAGGAATCAGCCCCAGCATTTT,CASSTGDRGRNQPQHF
TRBJ2-2,TRBV10-3,TRBD1,-,14,TGTGCCATCCGCAGACAGGGAGAAGAGGGGGAGCTGTTTTTT,CAIRRQGEEGELFF
TRBJ1-1,TRBV10-3,-,-,10,TGTGCCATCAGTGACTCCTCGGCTTTCTTT,CAISDSSAFF
TRBJ1-2,TRBV19,-,-,15,TGTGCCAGTAGTATACCGGCAGGGGCGGATTATGGCTACACCTTC,CASSIPAGADYGYTF
TRBJ2-7,TRBV11-2,TRBD1,-,16,TGTGCCAGCAGTTCGTCCGGGACAGGGGAACTCTACGAGCAGTACTTC,CASSSSGTGELYEQYF
TRBJ2-7,TRBV7-9,-,-,15,TGTGCCAGCAGCTTTAATTCCGGAGGGAACTACGAGCAGTACTTC,CASSFNSGGNYEQYF
TRBJ1-2,TRBV7-1,-,-,19,TGTGCCAGCAGGTCCCTAGGGGATGGGATTTTAGGTTTCAACTATGGCTACACCTTC,CASRSLGDGILGFNYGYTF
TRBJ2-2,TRBV7-9,-,few,16,TGTGCCAGCCCCCAAGATGGGTACGGGAACACCGGGGAGCTGTTTTTT,CASPQDGYGNTGELFF
TRBJ1-6,TRBV9,TRBD1,few,16,TGTGCCAGCAGCGCCCTGGACAGGGGGCTGTTTTCACCCCTCCACTTT,CASSALDRGLFSPLHF
TRBJ2-7,TRBV7-9,-,few,14,TGTGCCAGCAGCGGGGGGCCGATCTCCTACGAGCAGTACTTC,CASSGGPISYEQYF
TRBJ1-2,TRBV24-1,TRBD1,many,14,TGTGCCACCAGTGATGCGGGACAGGGATCCGGCTACACCTTC,CATSDAGQGSGYTF
TRBJ2-7,TRBV10-3,TRBD1,few,13,TGTGCCAGCAGTGACACCCTTGGGACAGGGAGTCACTTC,CASSDTLGTGSHF
TRBJ1-3,TRBV20-1,TRBD1,-,14,TGCAGTGCTAGAGTGCCGGCAGGGGGAAACACCGTATATTTT,CSARVPAGGNTVYF
TRBJ1-2,TRBV12-3/TRBV12-4,-,-,13,TGTGCCAGCAGTTTCGGGAGTTCCTATGGCTACACCTTC,CASSFGSSYGYTF
TRBJ2-5,TRBV12-3/TRBV12-4,TRBD2,-,15,TGTGCCAGCAGGGCTGCTAGCGGGGGGAGAAAGACCCAGTACTTC,CASRAASGGRKTQYF
TRBJ1-1,TRBV29-1,-,-,14,TGCAGCGTGGCCGCCGGAGGGAGGAACACTGAAGCTTTCTTT,CSVAAGGRNTEAFF
TRBJ1-2,TRBV2,-,-,11,TGTGCCAGCAGTAAAAGGGATGGCTACACCTTC,CASSKRDGYTF
TRBJ1-1,TRBV24-1,TRBD1,many,16,TGTGCCACCAGTGATTCGCGGACAGGTTTGAACACTGAAGCTTTCTTT,CATSDSRTGLNTEAFF
TRBJ2-2,TRBV7-8,TRBD2,-,16,TGTGCCAGCAGCGTAAGACTAGCGGGAGGGGCCGGGGAGCTGTTTTTT,CASSVRLAGGAGELFF
TRBJ1-6,TRBV7-3,TRBD1,-,18,TGTGCCAGCAGCCTAAGATCCCGGGACAGGGGATCTTATTCACCCCTCCACTTT,CASSLRSRDRGSYSPLHF
TRBJ1-4,TRBV20-1,-,-,16,TGCAGTGCTAGAGATTCGGGCCTCCCAACTAATGAAAAACTGTTTTTT,CSARDSGLPTNEKLFF
TRBJ2-7,TRBV10-3,TRBD2,-,13,TGTGCCAGCCTGACTAGCGGAGCCTACGAGCAGTACTTC,CASLTSGAYEQYF
TRBJ1-1,TRBV25-1,-,-,12,TGTGCCCTAGGTATGCAGAACACTGAAGCTTTCTTT,CALGMQNTEAFF
TRBJ2-7,TRBV20-1,-,-,13,TGCAGTGCTAGAGTCACTAGCTCCTACGAGCAGTACTTC,CSARVTSSYEQYF
TRBJ2-2,TRBV9,-,-,12,TGTGCCAGCAGCCAAGAGACCGGGGAGCTGTTTTTT,CASSQETGELFF
TRBJ1-2,TRBV2,-,-,13,TGTGCCAGCAGCCCCGACTGGGCTTCTGGCTACACCTTC,CASSPDWASGYTF
TRBJ1-1,TRBV7-3,-,-,12,TGTGCCAGCAGACAGACGAGCACTGAAGCTTTCTTT,CASRQTSTEAFF
TRBJ1-6,TRBV9,-,once,14,TGTGCCAGCAGCGTAGCGGGGGACAATTCACCCCTCCACTTT,CASSVAGDNSPLHF
TRBJ1-5,TRBV20-1,-,few,16,TGCAGTGCTAGCCTGGGAACAGTGGGGAGCAATCAGCCCCAGCATTTT,CSASLGTVGSNQPQHF
TRBJ1-1,TRBV12-3/TRBV12-4,-,-,16,TGTGCCAGCAGTTTTAAGGCAGGACAAACGAACACTGAAGCTTTCTTT,CASSFKAGQTNTEAFF
TRBJ2-7,TRBV30,TRBD1,few,15,TGTGCCTGGAGGGGTACGGGACAGGGGTCCTACGAGCAGTACTTC,CAWRGTGQGSYEQYF
TRBJ1-6,TRBV13,-,-,15,TGCGCCAGCAGCTTGGAGGGGCTCGCGGCTTCACCCCTCCACTTT,CASSLEGLAASPLHF
TRBJ1-5,TRBV10-3,-,-,12,TGTGCCGGGGGAGGTGCGAATCAGCCCCAGCATTTT,CAGGGANQPQHF
TRBJ2-6,TRBV20-1,-,-,16,TGCAGTGCTAGTTTAACAGGGTGGGACGGGGCCAACGTCCTGACTTTC,CSASLTGWDGANVLTF